The 25 T cell receptor beta chains below all came from one sample that was sequenced in a study of CD8 T cells in Susac syndrome. Reverse transcription used roughly 0.45 to 1 ug RNA and random hexamers. TCRdb reanalysed the immunoSEQ multiplex PCR reads using MiXCR and keeps one entry per CDR3 protein. Of about 200,000 distinct CDR3 sequences detected, around 90% appear once; the ten largest clones hold 0.085% to 0.09%. Sequenced: CD4+ T cells from PBMCs. These receptors were collected from a human donor with Susac syndrome.

This sequence joins TRBV2 and TRBJ2-1; 8 positions agree with TRBD1. Germline CDR1 and CDR2: SNHLY and FYNNEI. V shed 6 bases and J 0 bases; nucleotides not matched to a gene: 4. The length of the CDR3 is 15 residues. CDR3 in DNA: TGTGCCAGCAGACCTACAGGGGGCTCCTACAATGAGCAGTTCTTC. Translating it yields CASRPTGGSYNEQFF.

The CDR3 loop is CASSRLDQETQYF. Here the CDR3 DNA reads TGTGCCAGCAGCCGACTAGACCAAGAGACCCAGTACTTC. V is TRBV5-6 and J is TRBJ2-5, with D maybe TRBD2 (6 bases). There are 13 residues in the CDR3. V dropped 4 bases and J dropped 0 bases, with 7 bases sitting between them. Germline CDR1 is SGHDT and CDR2 is YYEEEE.

The chain links TRBV14 to TRBJ2-7, with TRBD1 as a possible D gene (7 bases). This CDR3 comprises 17 residues. In germline, CDR1 is SGHDN, CDR2 FVKESK. V lost 0 bases and J 4 bases, leaving 19 bases between the germline ends. As DNA, the CDR3 is TGTGCCAGCAGCCAAGATCCGTTGGAGGGGGCGATTTACGAGCAGTACTTC. Translated, it gives CASSQDPLEGAIYEQYF.

This clonotype was counted a few times. The rearrangement joins TRBV9 to TRBJ2-1; TRBD2 agrees at 12 bases. The germline gives CDR1 SGDLS, CDR2 YYNGEE. The CDR3 covers 15 residues. The ends lost 4 bases at V and 2 bases at J; junction bases unmatched: 1. This CDR3 reads CASSPSGGAYNEQFF. DNA for the CDR3: TGTGCCAGCAGCCCTAGCGGGGGGGCCTACAATGAGCAGTTCTTC. Drawing the rest from reference TRBV9 and TRBJ2-1, the complete variable domain is DSGVTQTPKHLITATGQRVTLRCSPRSGDLSVYWYQQSLDQGLQFLIQYYNGEERAKGNILERFSAQQFPDLHSELNLSSLELGDSALYFCASSPSGGAYNEQFFGPGTRLTVL.

The chain links TRBV11-2 to TRBJ2-3; no clear D gene. With 0 bases removed from V and 3 bases from J, the gap between germline ends came to 4 bases. This CDR3 is 13 amino acids long. CDR1 is SGHAT and CDR2 is FQNNGV in the germline V gene. The CDR3 bases are TGTGCCAGCAGCTTAGATCTTACAGATACGCAGTATTTT. It codes for CASSLDLTDTQYF.

This chain links TRBV11-2 with TRBJ2-1, with 7 bases fitting TRBD2. CDR1 is SGHAT, CDR2 FQNNGV, per germline. With 0 bases clipped from V and 0 bases from J, the junction kept 5 bases outside the gene matches. This CDR3 region has 17 residues. This CDR3 reads CASSLDALATSYNEQFF. In DNA, the CDR3 is TGTGCCAGCAGCTTAGATGCACTAGCGACCTCCTACAATGAGCAGTTCTTC.

The genes are TRBV24-1 and TRBJ2-1; 8 bases map to TRBD2. The CDR3 contains 19 residues. Germline assignment: CDR1 KGHDR and CDR2 SFDVKD. The J segment lost 0 bases and the V segment lost 4 bases, leaving 13 bases of the junction unmatched. CDR3 in amino acids: CATSDSWGQRGSSYNEQFF. CDR3 nucleotides: TGTGCCACCAGTGACTCCTGGGGCCAGCGGGGGAGCTCCTACAATGAGCAGTTCTTC.

This clonotype was seen a single time. This chain links TRBV5-1 with TRBJ2-7; 7 bases align to TRBD1. This CDR3 contains 14 residues. CDR1 SGHRS and CDR2 YFSETQ come from the germline V gene. Trimming cost V 3 bases and J 0 bases; bases outside gene matches: 3. CDR3 coding DNA: TGCGCCAGCAGCTCCGGACAGGTCTCCTACGAGCAGTACTTC. Translated, it gives CASSSGQVSYEQYF.

This clonotype was observed once. V is TRBV6-5 and J is TRBJ1-1; 9 bases are a match to TRBD1. V trimming: 6 bases; J trimming: 1 base; junction bases outside the gene matches: 12. There are 17 residues in the CDR3. Germline CDR1 is MNHEY and CDR2 is SVGAGI. The CDR3 sequence is CASSLQGARGPNTEAFF. The CDR3 DNA is TGTGCCAGCAGCTTACAGGGGGCGAGAGGTCCGAACACTGAAGCTTTCTTT.

The chain recombines TRBV29-1 with TRBJ2-3, with D perhaps matching TRBD2 (5 bases). CDR1 SQVTM and CDR2 ANQGSEA come from the germline V gene. V lost 5 bases and J 6 bases, leaving 12 bases between the germline ends. The CDR3 loop spans 12 amino acids. DNA of the CDR3: TGCAGCGTTCGACGGGAAGGGGATACGCAGTATTTT. Its translation: CSVRREGDTQYF.

This chain uses TRBV19 with TRBJ2-2; D uncertain. In germline, CDR1 is LNHDA, CDR2 SQIVND (reference sequence). Between the trimmed V and J ends, which lost 6 bases and 1 base, there was a span of 12 bases. The length of the CDR3 is 15 residues. This chain's CDR3 is CASSHTTVNTGELFF. CDR3 DNA: TGTGCCAGTAGCCACACGACGGTGAACACCGGGGAGCTGTTTTTT.

The chain employs TRBV4-1 and TRBJ1-6; 8 bases agree with TRBD1. V shed 3 bases and J 6 bases; nucleotides not matched to a gene: 7. From germline, CDR1 is MGHRA and CDR2 YSYEKL. CDR3 size: 16 residues. CDR3 DNA: TGCGCCAGCAGCCACAGTACAGGGGGTAGTAATTCACCCCTCCACTTT. Residues: CASSHSTGGSNSPLHF.

This chain connects TRBV9 to TRBJ2-1; 16 bases are a match to TRBD2. Germline V CDR1 and CDR2: SGDLS, YYNGEE. Trimming took 4 bases from V and 2 from J; bases not matched to a gene: 3. This CDR3 spans 17 amino acids. For the CDR3, the DNA is TGTGCCAGCAGCCTGGGACTAGCGGGAGGGCCCTACAATGAGCAGTTCTTC. Its translation is CASSLGLAGGPYNEQFF.

The chain uses TRBV10-3 and TRBJ2-5; D perhaps matches TRBD2 (6 bases). Germline CDR1 and CDR2: ENHRY and SYGVKD. V gave up 11 bases and J gave up 1 base, with 14 bases separating them. The CDR3 runs to 13 residues. The CDR3: CALSEGSQETQYF. The CDR3 nucleotides are TGTGCCCTCTCGGAGGGCAGCCAAGAGACCCAGTACTTC.

The V and J genes are TRBV7-3 and TRBJ1-2, with 7 bases fitting TRBD1. The CDR3 extends over 13 amino acids. The V and J ends lost 2 bases and 5 bases, in that order; junction bases with no gene match: 2. Germline V gene sequence: CDR1 SGHTA, CDR2 FQGTGA. CDR3 sequence: CASSLGTEYGYTF. The CDR3 DNA sequence: TGTGCCAGCAGCTTAGGGACAGAGTATGGCTACACCTTC.

The V call is TRBV14, the J call TRBJ2-1, with 8 bases that match TRBD1. Germline V gene lookup returns CDR1 SGHDN and CDR2 FVKESK. The CDR3 extends over 13 amino acids. V trimming: 3 bases; J trimming: 7 bases; junction bases outside the gene matches: 2. CDR3 nucleotides: TGTGCCAGCAGCCAGGACAGGGTAAATGAGCAGTTCTTC. This sequence encodes CASSQDRVNEQFF.

The chain employs TRBV19 and TRBJ2-5, with 7 nucleotides matching TRBD1. Per germline, CDR1 LNHDA and CDR2 SQIVND (reference sequence). Losses at the gene ends were 1 base for V and 4 bases for J; bases not matched to a gene: 3. The CDR3 has 14 residues. The CDR3 bases are TGTGCCAGTAGTATAGTGGCAGGGGGAGAGACCCAGTACTTC. Amino acids: CASSIVAGGETQYF.

This sequence joins TRBV6-1 and TRBJ1-4; 8 nucleotides align to TRBD1. The V gene end was trimmed by 6 bases and the J gene end by 7 bases; junction bases not matched to a gene: 13. The germline V gene encodes CDR1 MNHNS and CDR2 SASEGT. CDR3 length: 16 amino acids. The CDR3 DNA follows: TGTGCCAGCAGCCGTGCACTGGACAGGGCTCCTGAAAAACTGTTTTTT. Its translation is CASSRALDRAPEKLFF.

The chain carries TRBV7-2 and TRBJ2-2; D is ambiguous. The CDR3 length is 16 residues. Germline V gene sequence: CDR1 SGHTA, CDR2 FQGNSA. V was pared by 1 base and J by 6 bases, with 15 bases between. In DNA, the CDR3 is TGTGCCAGCAGCTTAGTGGTAGCTCGTCCCCCCGGGGAGCTGTTTTTT. Protein: CASSLVVARPPGELFF.

The rearrangement joins TRBV28 to TRBJ1-5, with 11 bases matching TRBD1. Germline values: CDR1 MDHEN, CDR2 SYDVKM. The CDR3 covers 16 residues. J gave up 6 bases and V 6 bases, and 10 bases lay outside the gene matches. CDR3 DNA: TGTGCCAGCAGCGGACAGGGGGCACTCCTCGGTCAGCCCCAGCATTTT. Translating it yields CASSGQGALLGQPQHF.

The gene calls are TRBV4-1 and TRBJ1-3; possible D gene TRBD1, 5 bases. The CDR3 length is 17 residues. Germline CDR1 and CDR2: MGHRA and YSYEKL. V was clipped by 0 bases and J by 0 bases, with 12 bases between them. CDR3 in amino acids: CASSQEGTALSGNTIYF. The CDR3 DNA reads TGCGCCAGCAGCCAAGAGGGGACGGCACTCTCTGGAAACACCATATATTTT.

This chain joins TRBV9 and TRBJ2-5; the match to TRBD2 covers 8 bases. Unmatched junction bases numbered 8, after V lost 2 bases and J lost 2 bases. The germline V gene has CDR1 SGDLS and CDR2 YYNGEE. This CDR3 is built from 16 residues. The CDR3 coding sequence is TGTGCCAGCAGCGTTCGGGGGGGGGCCCATCAAGAGACCCAGTACTTC. Translated: CASSVRGGAHQETQYF.

The gene calls are TRBV30 and TRBJ2-1; TRBD2 matches 12 bases. The germline V gene encodes CDR1 GTSNPN and CDR2 SVGIG (reference sequence). The V and J ends lost 5 bases and 7 bases, in that order; junction bases with no gene match: 12. This CDR3 is built from 16 residues. The CDR3 DNA reads TGTGCCTGGGAGGCCTTTCTAGCGGGGGGGCCGAATGAGCAGTTCTTC. Residues: CAWEAFLAGGPNEQFF.

This chain links TRBV14 with TRBJ2-1, with D possibly being TRBD2 (5 bases). The germline V gene has CDR1 SGHDN and CDR2 FVKESK. Trimming left V 1 base short and J 8 bases short, with 9 bases between. The CDR3 sequence is 13 residues long. The CDR3 spells CASSQVGSDEQFF. CDR3 bases: TGTGCCAGCAGCCAAGTGGGGAGCGATGAGCAGTTCTTC.

The CDR3 bases are TGTGCCAGCAGTCTACAGGGTGGCGGGAACTATGGCTACACCTTC. Translating it yields CASSLQGGGNYGYTF. The chain joins TRBV3-1 to TRBJ1-2; D may be TRBD1 (6 bases). CDR1 and CDR2 (germline): LGHDT, YNNKEL (reference sequence). The CDR3 loop spans 15 amino acids. V was cut by 6 bases and J by 2 bases, with 16 bases left in between. Filled out from reference TRBV3-1 and TRBJ1-2, the complete variable domain reads DTAVSQTPKYLVTQMGNDKSIKCEQNLGHDTMYWYKQDSKKFLKIMFSYNNKELIINETVPNRFSPKSPDKAHLNLHINSLELGDSAVYFCASSLQGGGNYGYTFGSGTRLTVV.